These 27 T cell receptor beta chains originate from one sample sequenced in a study of T cell repertoires in cytomegalovirus infection. Their antigen targets remain unknown. TCRdb called the reads again in MiXCR, with one record for every CDR3 protein. The sample holds roughly 700,000 distinct CDR3 sequences, 30% to 40% seen once. The sample here was cultured PBMCs, taken from culture after CMV antigen stimulation. The receptors derive from a human donor in good health (CMV status not recorded). Some clones in this sample may be carry-over from other donors' samples.

The chain uses TRBV27 and TRBJ1-1; tentatively, D is TRBD1 (6 bases). From germline, CDR1 is MNHEY and CDR2 SMNVEV (reference sequence). The CDR3 is made up of 14 amino acids. Trimming cost V 3 bases and J 6 bases, with 14 bases left between them. The CDR3 loop is CASSFSQRGAEAFF. The CDR3 DNA follows: TGTGCCAGCAGTTTCTCGCAGAGGGGGGCTGAAGCTTTCTTT.

This clonotype has more than one count but fewer than ten. The rearrangement joins TRBV2 to TRBJ1-2; D remains unclear. CDR1 is SNHLY and CDR2 is FYNNEI in the germline V gene. V dropped 7 bases and J dropped 5 bases, with 17 bases sitting between them. The CDR3 extends over 14 amino acids. CDR3 DNA sequence: TGTGCCAGCATGCCCGGTCCCTTGGGGTATGGCTACACCTTC. It codes for CASMPGPLGYGYTF.

The rearrangement uses TRBV6-1 and TRBJ2-7, with a tentative D call TRBD2 (6 bases). CDR3 size: 14 residues. V lost 7 bases to trimming and J lost 7 bases, with 20 bases between them. Germline loops: CDR1 MNHNS, CDR2 SASEGT. Here the CDR3 reads CASIQGPPGREQYF. CDR3 coding DNA: TGTGCCAGCATCCAGGGACCGCCGGGGAGGGAGCAGTACTTC.

The CDR3 DNA is TGTGCCAGCAGCTCAGTTAGCAATCAGCCCCAGCATTTT. Translating gives CASSSVSNQPQHF. This chain links TRBV7-6 with TRBJ1-5; D not certain. CDR1 SGHVS and CDR2 FNYEAQ come from the germline V gene. Trimming cost V 4 bases and J 0 bases, with 4 bases left between them. The CDR3 has 13 amino acids.

Only a few counts were recorded for this clonotype. The chain carries TRBV7-8 and TRBJ1-3, with D possibly being TRBD1 (6 bases). Trimming cost V 2 bases and J 2 bases, with 16 bases left between them. The germline V gene encodes CDR1 SGHVS and CDR2 FQNEAQ. This CDR3 contains 17 residues. As DNA, the CDR3 is TGTGCCAGCAGCTTAAGAGGGGGACTTCGGACTGGAAACACCATATATTTT. Encoded protein: CASSLRGGLRTGNTIYF. Full variable domain (missing parts from reference TRBV7-8 and TRBJ1-3): GAGVSQSPRYKVAKRGQDVALRCDPISGHVSLFWYQQALGQGPEFLTYFQNEAQLDKSGLPSDRFFAERPEGSVSTLKIQRTQQEDSAVYLCASSLRGGLRTGNTIYFGEGSWLTVV.

This clonotype was seen ten or more times. The J gene is TRBJ2-3, the V gene TRBV7-2; no firm D call. Looked up from germline, CDR1 is SGHTA and CDR2 is FQGNSA. With 5 bases removed from V and 4 bases from J, the gap between germline ends came to 16 bases. This CDR3 spans 15 amino acids. CDR3 amino acids: CASSRNTLGPDTQYF. The CDR3 DNA is TGTGCCAGCAGCCGAAATACTCTGGGTCCAGATACGCAGTATTTT.

The chain links TRBV10-2 to TRBJ2-7; D uncertain. Germline CDR1 and CDR2: WSHSY and SAAADI. This CDR3 comprises 13 residues. The V and J ends lost 4 bases and 0 bases respectively, with 7 bases between them. The CDR3 protein is CASSANPSYEQYF. As DNA, the CDR3 is TGCGCCAGCAGTGCTAACCCCTCCTACGAGCAGTACTTC.

V usage is TRBV2 and J usage is TRBJ2-7; 9 bases map to TRBD1. The CDR3 contains 14 residues. CDR1 and CDR2 (germline): SNHLY, FYNNEI. The ends lost 9 bases at V and 2 bases at J; junction bases unmatched: 8. In nucleotides, the CDR3 is TGTGCCAGTAGCGGACAGGGGATAGCCTACGAGCAGTACTTC. Protein sequence: CASSGQGIAYEQYF.

This chain connects TRBV5-4 to TRBJ1-4; 11 bases are shared with TRBD1. The CDR3 totals 17 residues. Germline trimming cut 2 bases from V and 1 base from J; bases unmatched to any gene: 4. Germline V CDR1 and CDR2: SGHNT, YYREEE (reference sequence). The chain's CDR3 is CASSLAGTGGTNEKLFF. Written as DNA, the CDR3 is TGTGCCAGCAGCTTAGCCGGGACAGGGGGAACTAATGAAAAACTGTTTTTT.

This clonotype was counted at least ten times. The chain is built from TRBV7-2 and TRBJ2-3; TRBD2 matches 7 bases. Germline CDR1 SGHTA, CDR2 FQGNSA. The trim removed 2 bases at V and 3 bases at J, leaving 5 bases unmatched. The CDR3 consists of 15 residues. Here the CDR3 DNA reads TGTGCCAGCAGCTTACAGGGCGGGGGTACAGATACGCAGTATTTT. Translation gives CASSLQGGGTDTQYF.

The chain uses TRBV28 and TRBJ2-3, with D uncertain. This CDR3 contains 13 residues. The V and J ends lost 4 bases and 4 bases respectively, with 9 bases between them. From germline, CDR1 is MDHEN and CDR2 SYDVKM. The CDR3 DNA reads TGTGCCAGCAGTTCCATAGACGCAGATACGCAGTATTTT. Translating it yields CASSSIDADTQYF.

This clonotype appeared a few times. The V gene is TRBV7-2, the J gene TRBJ2-7, with D tentatively TRBD1 (8 bases). V shed 5 bases and J shed 9 bases, with 23 bases lying between them. Germline V gene sequence: CDR1 SGHTA, CDR2 FQGNSA. The length of the CDR3 is 15 residues. Here the CDR3 reads CASSPYRGSSGLQYF. CDR3 nucleotide sequence: TGTGCCAGCAGCCCCTACAGGGGGAGTAGCGGGCTGCAGTACTTC.

The CDR3 spells CASSQLAWGFEAFF. CDR3 coding DNA: TGCGCCAGCAGCCAATTGGCATGGGGGTTTGAAGCTTTCTTT. This chain links TRBV4-1 with TRBJ1-1; TRBD1 might be the D (5 bases). V was clipped by 2 bases and J by 7 bases, with 14 bases between them. The CDR3 consists of 14 residues. CDR1 and CDR2 (germline): MGHRA, YSYEKL.

In its sample, this clonotype was seen once. V and J are TRBV3-1 and TRBJ1-1, with a tentative D call TRBD1 (5 bases). Germline-derived CDR1 and CDR2 are LGHDT and YNNKEL (reference sequence). CDR3 length: 17 amino acids. Trimming shortened V by 4 bases and J by 2 bases, and 20 bases separated the two germline ends. The CDR3 bases are TGTGCCAGCAGCCCCCACAGCGGAGGGGCTCCCAACACTGAAGCTTTCTTT. Residues: CASSPHSGGAPNTEAFF.

Here the CDR3 DNA reads TGTGCCAGCAGCCAAGTCCGAGAGTCTGAAGCTTTCTTT. This gives the protein CASSQVRESEAFF. The V gene is TRBV14, the J gene TRBJ1-1; no definite D call. The germline V and J ends were trimmed by 1 base and 6 bases, with 9 bases remaining between them. Looked up from germline, CDR1 is SGHDN and CDR2 is FVKESK. The CDR3 spans 13 residues.

The rearrangement joins TRBV6-2 or TRBV6-3 to TRBJ2-1; 8 nucleotides align to TRBD2. Germline V gene sequence: CDR1 MNHEY, CDR2 SVGEGT. CDR3 length equals 15 residues. J gave up 4 bases and V 6 bases, and 8 bases lay outside the gene matches. The DNA for the CDR3 is TGTGCCAGCAGACACAGGCGGGAGGATTACAATGAGCAGTTCTTC. The encoded protein is CASRHRREDYNEQFF.

V gene TRBV4-2 combines with J gene TRBJ1-5; D is possibly TRBD1 (6 bases). The CDR3 is 17 amino acids. The ends were cut back, 4 bases at V and 3 bases at J, with 19 bases in the middle. Germline CDR1 LGHNA, CDR2 YNFKEQ. Written as DNA, the CDR3 is TGTGCCAGCAGCCGAGGGGGGGCGGGTGACGACAATCAGCCCCAGCATTTT. This gives the protein CASSRGGAGDDNQPQHF.

The V gene is TRBV15, the J gene TRBJ1-5; unclear D gene. Trimming took off 0 bases at V and 0 bases at J, with 6 bases between the two ends. The CDR3 is 15 amino acids. Germline V gene lookup returns CDR1 LNHNV and CDR2 YYDKDF (reference sequence). The CDR3 nucleotides are TGTGCCACCAGCAGAGATAGGTCTAGCAATCAGCCCCAGCATTTT. It encodes CATSRDRSSNQPQHF.

This clonotype was found a few times. The chain couples TRBV20-1 to TRBJ2-3, with D uncertain. The germline V gene has CDR1 DFQATT and CDR2 SNEGSKA (reference sequence). Trimming took 4 bases from V and 8 from J, leaving 10 bases between them. The CDR3 spans 11 residues. CDR3 region: CSATNYVTQYF. For the CDR3, the DNA is TGCAGTGCTACCAACTATGTTACGCAGTATTTT.

Note on this clonotype: This may be a read error: a much more frequent sequence differs by one nucleotide. J is TRBJ2-7 and V is TRBV6-2 or TRBV6-3; tentative D call: TRBD1 (5 bases). CDR3 length equals 12 residues. Germline-derived CDR1 and CDR2 are MNHEY and SVGEGT. V lost 5 bases and J lost 4, with 9 bases in between. The CDR3 region is CASSQQVYEQYF. CDR3 DNA sequence: TGTGCCAGCAGTCAACAGGTTTACGAGCAGTACTTC.

In its sample, this clonotype was seen a few times. This chain uses TRBV4-3 with TRBJ1-1, with D tentatively TRBD1 (5 bases). V was shortened by 0 bases and J by 4 bases, with 12 bases between the two germline ends. The CDR3 loop spans 15 amino acids. Germline V gene lookup returns CDR1 LGHNA and CDR2 YSLEER. This CDR3 is CASSQDSGGGTEAFF. The CDR3 coding sequence is TGCGCCAGCAGCCAAGATAGCGGGGGTGGCACTGAAGCTTTCTTT.

The table lists this clonotype with a count of one. The chain has TRBV11-2 and TRBJ2-5, with D possibly TRBD2 on 7 matching bases. V lost 5 bases to trimming and J lost 5 bases, with 18 bases between them. The CDR3 is 15 amino acids. From germline, CDR1 is SGHAT and CDR2 FQNNGV. CDR3 in amino acids: CASSRGGRNGETQYF. CDR3 in DNA: TGTGCCAGCAGCAGGGGGGGCAGGAACGGGGAGACCCAGTACTTC.

CDR3 protein: CASSRATGADTQYF. Here the CDR3 DNA reads TGTGCCAGCAGTCGAGCGACAGGGGCGGATACGCAGTATTTT. The chain carries TRBV6-5 and TRBJ2-3, with 8 bases aligning to TRBD1. Germline CDR1 is MNHEY and CDR2 is SVGAGI. The CDR3 spans 14 residues. V shed 5 bases, J shed 6 bases, and the junction held 7 bases outside the gene matches.

On this clonotype itself: This could be a read error, since a much larger clone is one nucleotide away. The rearrangement uses TRBV7-2 and TRBJ2-1; no definite D call. Germline values: CDR1 SGHTA, CDR2 FQGNSA. CDR3 size: 18 residues. CDR3 bases: TGTGCCAGCAGCTTAGAACTGGGCCGTACCCACGCGTACAATGAGCATTTCTTC. Protein sequence: CASSLELGRTHAYNEHFF.

This sequence joins TRBV6-6 and TRBJ2-5, with D perhaps TRBD1 (5 bases). Germline CDR1 MNHNY, CDR2 SVGAGI (reference sequence). CDR3 length equals 15 residues. V lost 0 bases and J lost 8, with 16 bases in between. Here the CDR3 DNA reads TGTGCCAGCAGTTACTCAGGAACAACAGGAAACACCCAGTACTTC. Residues: CASSYSGTTGNTQYF.

In nucleotides, the CDR3 is TGTGCCAGCAGTTTATTCGATACAAAACTGTTTTTT. This sequence encodes CASSLFDTKLFF. The chain couples TRBV12-3 or TRBV12-4 to TRBJ1-4; D is uncertain. With 2 bases removed from V and 10 bases from J, the gap between germline ends came to 8 bases. CDR3 size: 12 residues.

This clonotype was recorded many times. This chain connects TRBV7-2 to TRBJ1-5; no definite D call. This CDR3 has 14 residues. The V gene lost 2 bases and the J gene lost 7 bases, with 12 bases spanning the gap. Germline-derived CDR1 and CDR2 are SGHTA and FQGNSA. The CDR3 nucleotides read TGTGCCAGCAGCTTAAATATGGGGAACCAGCCCCAGCATTTT. It specifies CASSLNMGNQPQHF. Variable domain in full (rest from reference TRBV7-2 and TRBJ1-5): GAGVSQSPSNKVTEKGKDVELRCDPISGHTALYWYRQSLGQGLEFLIYFQGNSAPDKSGLPSDRFSAERTGGSVSTLTIQRTQQEDSAVYLCASSLNMGNQPQHFGDGTRLSIL.